This T cell receptor beta chain appears in the sequencing data of a study of response to subunit inactivated influenza vaccine. MiXCR, run by TCRdb on the RT-PCR reads, gives a single entry per CDR3 protein. The sample shows 630,000 or so distinct CDR3 sequences, about 15% of them seen only once. The CDR3 contains 12 residues. The trim removed 6 bases at V and 6 bases at J, leaving 5 bases unmatched. Germline V CDR1 and CDR2: MGHDK, SYGVNS. The material sequenced was PBMCs from blood, taken 12 days after vaccination. The chain employs TRBV25-1 and TRBJ2-7; 7 positions match TRBD1. This sequence originates from a man in his fifties or sixties who received an inactivated influenza vaccine. The CDR3 DNA reads as TGTGCCAGCAGCCGGGACAGACGCGAGCAGTACTTC. Its translation is CASSRDRREQYF.